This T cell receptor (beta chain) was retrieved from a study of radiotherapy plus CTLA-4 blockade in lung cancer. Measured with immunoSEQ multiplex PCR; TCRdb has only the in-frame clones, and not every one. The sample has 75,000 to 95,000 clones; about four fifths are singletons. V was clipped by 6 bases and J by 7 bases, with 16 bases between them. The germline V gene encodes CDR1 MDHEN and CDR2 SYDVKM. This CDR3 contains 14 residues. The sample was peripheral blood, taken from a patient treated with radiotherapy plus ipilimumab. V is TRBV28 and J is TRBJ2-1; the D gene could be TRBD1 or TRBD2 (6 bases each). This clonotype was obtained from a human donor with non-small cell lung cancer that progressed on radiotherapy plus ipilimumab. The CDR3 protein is CASRTQGGRNEQFF. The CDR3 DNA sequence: TGTGCCAGCAGAACCCAAGGGGGGCGTAATGAGCAGTTCTTC.